This passage covers 21 T cell receptor beta chains from one sample sequenced in a study of T cell responses to AZD1222 COVID-19 vaccine. Sequencing was performed with immunoSEQ multiplex PCR; in TCRdb, only in-frame clones are kept and a portion is missing. This repertoire shows about 200,000 clones, approximately 94% found once; its top ten account for 1.5% to 2%. Sequenced material: peripheral blood, taken 28 days after the second dose of the MenACWY control vaccine. The source is an adult who received the MenACWY meningococcal vaccine as a control.

The gene calls are TRBV28 and TRBJ1-3; D unclear. Germline V gene sequence: CDR1 MDHEN, CDR2 SYDVKM. Trimming left V 3 bases short and J 2 bases short, with 5 bases between. This CDR3 spans 13 amino acids. DNA for the CDR3: TGTGCCAGCAGTTTGTTCACTGGAAACACCATATATTTT. This encodes CASSLFTGNTIYF.

The chain joins TRBV3-1 (or the pseudogene TRBV3-2) to TRBJ2-6; 7 bases map to TRBD1. V was clipped by 6 bases and J by 0 bases; unmatched bases: 8. The CDR3 covers 17 residues. Germline V gene sequence: CDR1 LGHDT, CDR2 YNNKEL (reference sequence). The chain's CDR3 is CASRYRGYSSGANVLTF. CDR3 in DNA: TGTGCCAGCAGATACAGGGGATATTCCTCTGGGGCCAACGTCCTGACTTTC.

The count of this clone is one. The V and J genes are TRBV6-1 and TRBJ1-5; TRBD1 is a possible D gene (5 bases). V gave up 3 bases and J gave up 5 bases, with 11 bases separating them. The CDR3 length is 14 residues. Per germline, CDR1 MNHNS and CDR2 SASEGT. In nucleotides, the CDR3 is TGTGCCAGCAGTGAGCGGGACGGAGATCAGCCCCAGCATTTT. Encoded protein: CASSERDGDQPQHF.

The rearrangement uses TRBV27 and TRBJ1-4; possibly TRBD1 for D (5 bases). This CDR3 has 17 residues. V was trimmed by 2 bases and J by 4 bases, leaving 17 bases between them. The V gene's germline CDR1 is MNHEY and CDR2 SMNVEV (reference sequence). This CDR3 reads CASSLRGPGLLNEKLFF. The CDR3 bases are TGTGCCAGCAGTTTAAGGGGTCCGGGACTCCTTAATGAAAAACTGTTTTTT.

This sequence joins TRBV6-2 or TRBV6-3 and TRBJ1-1, with a tentative D call TRBD1 (6 bases). V lost 2 bases and J 4 bases, leaving 11 bases between the germline ends. The CDR3 length is 14 residues. Germline CDR1 MNHEY, CDR2 SVGEGT. The CDR3: CASSYGGVGTEAFF. The CDR3 nucleotides are TGTGCCAGCAGTTACGGGGGCGTGGGCACTGAAGCTTTCTTT.

J is TRBJ2-7 and V is TRBV7-2, with D possibly TRBD2 on 5 matching bases. Trimming removed 6 bases from V and 6 bases from J, with 18 bases in between. The CDR3 consists of 14 residues. From germline, CDR1 is SGHTA and CDR2 FQGNSA. The chain's CDR3 is CASSPDPPGSEQYF. CDR3 nucleotides: TGTGCCAGCAGTCCGGACCCCCCGGGGAGCGAGCAGTACTTC.

The genes are TRBV28 and TRBJ1-2; no reliable D call. Germline V gene lookup returns CDR1 MDHEN and CDR2 SYDVKM. The CDR3 is 12 residues long. V shed 10 bases and J shed 5 bases, with 14 bases lying between them. The CDR3 DNA is TGTGCCACCAACGAACCATCATATGGCTACACCTTC. Translated, it gives CATNEPSYGYTF.

This clone was detected once. The chain has TRBV12-3 or TRBV12-4 and TRBJ2-6; possibly TRBD1 for D (5 bases). Deletions cut 7 bases from V and 5 bases from J, with 9 bases between. There are 13 residues in the CDR3. CDR3 nucleotide sequence: TGTGCCAGCAAACAGGACCGGGCCAACGTCCTGACTTTC. Its protein product is CASKQDRANVLTF.

CDR3 amino acids: CASSQLERESRSEQYF. DNA for the CDR3: TGTGCCAGCAGCCAACTAGAGCGGGAAAGTAGGTCCGAGCAGTACTTC. The J gene is TRBJ2-7, the V gene TRBV7-6; 7 nucleotides match TRBD2. After removal of 5 bases from V and 6 bases from J, the junction contained 16 bases not matched to a gene. This CDR3 spans 16 amino acids. Germline V gene sequence: CDR1 SGHVS, CDR2 FNYEAQ.

The J gene is TRBJ1-2, the V gene TRBV7-8; 7 positions match TRBD1. This CDR3 is built from 14 residues. Trimming removed 2 bases from V and 7 bases from J; junction bases left unmatched: 7. Germline lookup yields CDR1 SGHVS and CDR2 FQNEAQ. CDR3 coding DNA: TGTGCCAGCAGCTTAAAGACAGGGTTCGGTGGCTACACCTTC. Protein product: CASSLKTGFGGYTF.

The chain is built from TRBV5-6 and TRBJ2-5; D possibly corresponds to TRBD1 (5 bases). The germline V gene has CDR1 SGHDT and CDR2 YYEEEE. Trimming stripped 5 bases from V and 7 bases from J, with 12 bases between. This CDR3 has 12 amino acids. Here the CDR3 reads CASRSTGVTQYF. For the CDR3, the DNA is TGTGCCAGCAGAAGCACAGGCGTGACCCAGTACTTC. Combining the CDR3 with reference TRBV5-6 and TRBJ2-5 gives the whole variable domain DAGVTQSPTHLIKTRGQQVTLRCSPKSGHDTVSWYQQALGQGPQFIFQYYEEEERQRGNFPDRFSGHQFPNYSSELNVNALLLGDSALYLCASRSTGVTQYFGPGTRLLVL.

The rearrangement uses TRBV7-8 and TRBJ1-1, with 7 bases that match TRBD1. Trimming at V came to 5 bases and at J to 5 bases, leaving 11 bases not matched to a gene. This CDR3 has 15 amino acids. The germline V gene has CDR1 SGHVS and CDR2 FQNEAQ. The CDR3 loop reads CASSRRQGLETEAFF. CDR3 coding DNA: TGTGCCAGCAGCCGCCGACAGGGCCTGGAAACTGAAGCTTTCTTT.

The chain uses TRBV2 and TRBJ2-7; 10 bases are shared with TRBD1. Germline trimming cut 6 bases from V and 4 bases from J; bases unmatched to any gene: 3. The CDR3 consists of 13 residues. Germline lookup yields CDR1 SNHLY and CDR2 FYNNEI. CDR3 coding DNA: TGTGCCAGCAGCTGGGACAGGGGTTACGAGCAGTACTTC. Residues: CASSWDRGYEQYF.

The rearrangement joins TRBV6-2 or TRBV6-3 to TRBJ1-2, with D maybe TRBD1 (6 bases). This CDR3 has 14 amino acids. Germline V gives CDR1 MNHEY, CDR2 SVGEGT. Trimming took off 7 bases at V and 1 base at J, with 13 bases between the two ends. The CDR3 protein is CASTPGGNNYGYTF. For the CDR3, the DNA is TGTGCCAGCACCCCCGGGGGCAATAACTATGGCTACACCTTC.

There are a few counts of this clone. The V call is TRBV18, the J call TRBJ2-7; D unresolved. Germline loops: CDR1 KGHSH, CDR2 LQKENI. V was clipped by 3 bases and J by 5 bases, with 8 bases between them. The CDR3 is made up of 12 amino acids. The CDR3 region has the DNA TGTGCCAGCTCACCTCCAGGAGACGAGCAGTACTTC. It codes for CASSPPGDEQYF.

J is TRBJ2-1 and V is TRBV9; D perhaps matches TRBD1 (5 bases). Trimming shortened V by 3 bases and J by 1 base, and 11 bases separated the two germline ends. Germline V gives CDR1 SGDLS, CDR2 YYNGEE. This CDR3 spans 15 amino acids. CDR3 loop: CASSGPQGSYNEQFF. CDR3 nucleotide sequence: TGTGCCAGCAGCGGGCCCCAGGGTTCCTACAATGAGCAGTTCTTC. Full variable domain (remainder filled in from reference TRBV9 and TRBJ2-1): DSGVTQTPKHLITATGQRVTLRCSPRSGDLSVYWYQQSLDQGLQFLIQYYNGEERAKGNILERFSAQQFPDLHSELNLSSLELGDSALYFCASSGPQGSYNEQFFGPGTRLTVL.

DNA of the CDR3: TGTGCCAGCAGGAGTCCGACAGGGTTCGGCACTGAAGCTTTCTTT. Translated: CASRSPTGFGTEAFF. V gene TRBV28 combines with J gene TRBJ1-1; 7 nucleotides agree with TRBD1. The CDR3 runs 15 residues. J lost 4 bases, V lost 6 bases, and 11 bases had no gene match. Germline V gene lookup returns CDR1 MDHEN and CDR2 SYDVKM.

The chain employs TRBV28 and TRBJ1-2, with D perhaps TRBD1 (5 bases). Germline lookup yields CDR1 MDHEN and CDR2 SYDVKM. V was shortened by 3 bases and J by 5 bases, with 10 bases between the two germline ends. The CDR3 extends over 13 amino acids. The CDR3 sequence: CASSFSRTYGYTF. The CDR3, as DNA: TGTGCCAGCAGTTTCTCCAGGACATATGGCTACACCTTC.

The V gene is TRBV18, the J gene TRBJ2-2; D gene ambiguous. Germline V gene data show CDR1 as KGHSH and CDR2 as LQKENI. The V gene lost 5 bases and the J gene lost 0 bases, with 10 bases spanning the gap. The CDR3 length is 15 residues. The CDR3 sequence: CASSYDTTNTGELFF. The DNA for the CDR3 is TGTGCCAGCTCATATGACACCACGAACACCGGGGAGCTGTTTTTT.

The chain couples TRBV18 to TRBJ1-5; D is unclear. Deletions cut 3 bases from V and 1 base from J, with 13 bases between. Germline assignment: CDR1 KGHSH and CDR2 LQKENI. This CDR3 comprises 16 residues. CDR3 DNA sequence: TGTGCCAGCTCACCCACAGAAGCTTTAAGCAATCAGCCCCAGCATTTT. It codes for CASSPTEALSNQPQHF.

The chain combines TRBV18 with TRBJ1-1; TRBD1 might be the D (6 bases). The CDR3 extends over 14 amino acids. Germline V CDR1 and CDR2: KGHSH, LQKENI. The ends were cut back, 3 bases at V and 1 base at J, with 9 bases in the middle. CDR3: CASSPTGPNTEAFF. The DNA for the CDR3 is TGTGCCAGCTCACCGACAGGACCGAACACTGAAGCTTTCTTT.